This T cell receptor beta chain was profiled in a study of Graves' ophthalmopathy and Graves' hyperthyroidism. CDR3 length: 13 residues. Trimming cost V 5 bases and J 3 bases, with 11 bases left between them. Transcripts of RNA were the source for amplifying TCR beta CDR3 regions. In the first round, RT-PCR was carried out with HTBI primers, and a multiplex PCR formed the second round. One entry per CDR3 protein results from TCRdb running MiXCR on the multiplex PCR reads. This sample has around 670,000 distinct CDR3 sequences, with 35% to 50% found just once. The sequence came from an adult man with Graves' ophthalmopathy. Sequences were obtained from peripheral blood. The rearrangement uses TRBV12-3 or TRBV12-4 and TRBJ2-7; a possible D gene is TRBD2 (5 bases). The CDR3 region has the DNA TGTGCCAGCAGTAGAGGGCCGGGCTACGAGCAGTACTTC. It translates to CASSRGPGYEQYF.